The 10 T cell receptor beta chains below come from one sample, sequenced in a study of OX40 agonist ivuxolimab in advanced cancers. TCRdb's copy holds only in-frame clones and misses some; the assay was immunoSEQ multiplex PCR. This table holds 82,000 or so clones, over 85% found once. This material consisted of CD4+ or CD8+ T cells sorted from blood, taken in a trial of the OX40 agonist ivuxolimab. These receptor sequences come from an adult with an advanced solid tumor such as melanoma, head and neck, liver or kidney cancer.

This chain links TRBV2 with TRBJ1-2; the D gene is possibly TRBD1 (5 bases). Trimming pared 7 bases from V and 8 bases from J, leaving 23 bases between. The germline V gene encodes CDR1 SNHLY and CDR2 FYNNEI. This CDR3 is built from 15 residues. The CDR3, as DNA: TGTGCCAGCACCGGGGCAGTCGCGGGTTATGTAGGCTACACCTTC. Protein: CASTGAVAGYVGYTF.

The chain links TRBV6-1 to TRBJ1-3, with D possibly being TRBD1 (6 bases). Germline V gene lookup returns CDR1 MNHNS and CDR2 SASEGT. CDR3 size: 17 residues. V was cut by 4 bases and J by 0 bases, with 16 bases left in between. The CDR3 sequence: CASSGIGGAPSGNTIYF. DNA of the CDR3: TGTGCCAGCAGTGGAATAGGGGGGGCCCCCTCTGGAAACACCATATATTTT.

For the CDR3, the DNA is TGTGCCAGTAGTATAGATTGGACTAGCTCCGGGGAGCTGTTTTTT. It is translated as CASSIDWTSSGELFF. J is TRBJ2-2 and V is TRBV19, with 8 bases lining up with TRBD2. Germline lookup yields CDR1 LNHDA and CDR2 SQIVND (reference sequence). V lost 0 bases to trimming and J lost 6 bases; unmatched junction nucleotides: 3. The CDR3 runs 15 residues.

The J gene is TRBJ2-5, the V gene TRBV7-9; 8 bases match TRBD2. The CDR3 is made up of 14 amino acids. Germline assignment: CDR1 SEHNR and CDR2 FQNEAQ (reference sequence). V lost 5 bases to trimming and J lost 4 bases; unmatched junction nucleotides: 6. The CDR3 sequence is CASSPRTSRETQYF. The CDR3 nucleotides are TGTGCCAGCAGCCCCCGGACTAGCAGAGAGACCCAGTACTTC.

This clone was detected only a few times. CDR3 loop: CASSFDFSGGAGEQFF. DNA for the CDR3: TGTGCCAGCAGCTTCGATTTTAGCGGGGGGGCAGGAGAGCAGTTCTTC. The rearrangement uses TRBV7-8 and TRBJ2-1; 11 bases are shared with TRBD2. The CDR3 spans 16 residues. From germline, CDR1 is SGHVS and CDR2 FQNEAQ. J lost 10 bases, V lost 3 bases, and 11 bases had no gene match.

The gene calls are TRBV11-2 and TRBJ2-3, with TRBD2 matching over 12 bases. Germline assignment: CDR1 SGHAT and CDR2 FQNNGV. The V and J ends lost 5 bases and 0 bases, in that order; junction bases with no gene match: 6. This CDR3 contains 17 residues. CDR3: CASSLSLAGGSTDTQYF. The CDR3 bases are TGTGCCAGCAGCCTCAGTCTAGCGGGGGGGAGCACAGATACGCAGTATTTT. Full variable domain (remainder filled in from reference TRBV11-2 and TRBJ2-3): EAGVAQSPRYKIIEKRQSVAFWCNPISGHATLYWYQQILGQGPKLLIQFQNNGVVDDSQLPKDRFSAERLKGVDSTLKIQPAKLEDSAVYLCASSLSLAGGSTDTQYFGPGTRLTVL.

The V call is TRBV19, the J call TRBJ2-7; 8 bases are a match to TRBD1. V lost 4 bases to trimming and J lost 0 bases; unmatched junction nucleotides: 8. The CDR3 is 16 residues long. Germline V gives CDR1 LNHDA, CDR2 SQIVND (reference sequence). CDR3 in amino acids: CASSTLGQGASYEQYF. CDR3 in DNA: TGTGCCAGTAGTACCCTGGGGCAGGGGGCCTCCTACGAGCAGTACTTC.

The chain is built from TRBV5-1 and TRBJ2-3, with 14 bases matching TRBD2. Germline-derived CDR1 and CDR2 are SGHRS and YFSETQ. The length of the CDR3 is 17 residues. The V gene end was trimmed by 2 bases and the J gene end by 5 bases; junction bases not matched to a gene: 7. The CDR3 sequence is CASSLPTGTSGRDTQYF. CDR3 DNA: TGCGCCAGCAGCTTACCAACCGGGACTAGCGGGAGAGATACGCAGTATTTT.

This chain links TRBV19 with TRBJ1-5; the D is unclear. CDR3 size: 16 residues. Trimming pared 0 bases from V and 0 bases from J, leaving 9 bases between. Per the germline V gene, CDR1 is LNHDA and CDR2 is SQIVND (reference sequence). CDR3 amino acids: CASSIDPRSSNQPQHF. DNA for the CDR3: TGTGCCAGTAGTATAGACCCGCGGAGTAGCAATCAGCCCCAGCATTTT.

The chain has TRBV20-1 and TRBJ2-7; no reliable D call. In germline, CDR1 is DFQATT, CDR2 SNEGSKA (reference sequence). The length of the CDR3 is 11 residues. V gave up 6 bases and J gave up 7 bases, with 13 bases separating them. CDR3 nucleotides: TGCAGTGCGAGCACCCCCGAGGAGCAGTACTTC. Protein sequence: CSASTPEEQYF.